The clone carrying this TCR beta chain was detected many times. Its target is not known. The data stem from a study of post-analysis software for immune sequencing data. Overall study results and limits: Normalized Chao1 diversity was significantly lower in multiple sclerosis patients than in controls.

Built from TCR beta cDNA, the libraries had unique molecular identifiers in them. cDNA molecules numbering about 490,000 came from around 1 to 10 million T cells. Each CDR3 protein gets one entry after TCRdb re-called the PCR reads with MiXCR. The sample includes approximately 250,000 distinct CDR3 sequences, 35% to 40% of them seen just once. This sequence originates from a girl aged 10 to 17 with multiple sclerosis. Sequenced material: blood.

CDR3 DNA: TGTGCCAGCAGGGCCTCGACAGCCAATCAGCCCCAGCATTTT. This translates into CASRASTANQPQHF. The V and J genes are TRBV6-5 and TRBJ1-5, with D perhaps TRBD1 (5 bases). This CDR3 is 14 amino acids long. Trimming took off 6 bases at V and 3 bases at J, with 12 bases between the two ends. Germline loops: CDR1 MNHEY, CDR2 SVGAGI.